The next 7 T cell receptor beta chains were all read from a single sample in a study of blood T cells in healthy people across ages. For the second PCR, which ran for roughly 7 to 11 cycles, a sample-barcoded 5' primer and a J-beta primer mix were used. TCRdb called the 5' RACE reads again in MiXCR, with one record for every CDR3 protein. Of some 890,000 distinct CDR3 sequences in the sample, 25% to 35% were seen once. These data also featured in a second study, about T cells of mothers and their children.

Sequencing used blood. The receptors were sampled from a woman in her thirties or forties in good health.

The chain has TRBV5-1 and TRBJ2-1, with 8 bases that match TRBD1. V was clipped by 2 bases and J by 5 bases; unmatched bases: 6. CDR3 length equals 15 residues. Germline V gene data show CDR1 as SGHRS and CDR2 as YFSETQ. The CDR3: CASSLPGQADNEQFF. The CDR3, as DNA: TGCGCCAGCAGCTTACCGGGACAGGCCGACAATGAGCAGTTCTTC.

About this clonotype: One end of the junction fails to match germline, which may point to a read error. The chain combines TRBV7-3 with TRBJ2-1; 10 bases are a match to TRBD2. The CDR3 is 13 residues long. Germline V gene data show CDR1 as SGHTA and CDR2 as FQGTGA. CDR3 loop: CASGLAGGGEQFF. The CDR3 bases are TGTGCCAGCGGCTTAGCGGGGGGTGGGGAGCAGTTCTTC.

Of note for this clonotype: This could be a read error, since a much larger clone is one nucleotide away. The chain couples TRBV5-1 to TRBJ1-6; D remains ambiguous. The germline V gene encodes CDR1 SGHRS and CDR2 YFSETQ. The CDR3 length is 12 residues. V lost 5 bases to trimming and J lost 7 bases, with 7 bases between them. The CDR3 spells CASRRNNSPLHF. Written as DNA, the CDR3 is TGCGCCAGCAGACGGAACAATTCACCCCTCCACTTT. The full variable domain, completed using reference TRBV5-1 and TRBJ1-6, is KAGVTQTPRYLIKTRGQQVTLSCSPISGHRSVSWYQQTPGQGLQFLFEYFSETQRNKGNFPGRFSGRQFSNSRSEMNVSTLELGDSALYLCASRRNNSPLHFGNGTRLTVT.

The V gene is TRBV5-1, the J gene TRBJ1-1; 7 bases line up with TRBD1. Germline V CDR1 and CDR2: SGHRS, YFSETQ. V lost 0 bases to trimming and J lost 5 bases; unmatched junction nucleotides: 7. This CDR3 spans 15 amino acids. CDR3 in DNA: TGCGCCAGCAGCTTGGCGACAGGGATAATTACTGAAGCTTTCTTT. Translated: CASSLATGIITEAFF. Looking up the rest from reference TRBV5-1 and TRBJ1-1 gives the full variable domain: KAGVTQTPRYLIKTRGQQVTLSCSPISGHRSVSWYQQTPGQGLQFLFEYFSETQRNKGNFPGRFSGRQFSNSRSEMNVSTLELGDSALYLCASSLATGIITEAFFGQGTRLTVV.

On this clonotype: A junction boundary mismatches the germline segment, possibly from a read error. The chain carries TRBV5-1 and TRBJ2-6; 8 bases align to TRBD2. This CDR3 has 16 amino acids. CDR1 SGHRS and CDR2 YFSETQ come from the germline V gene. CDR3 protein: CVSSGGHSSGANVLTF. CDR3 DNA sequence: TGCGTCAGCAGCGGGGGACATAGCTCTGGGGCCAACGTCCTGACTTTC.

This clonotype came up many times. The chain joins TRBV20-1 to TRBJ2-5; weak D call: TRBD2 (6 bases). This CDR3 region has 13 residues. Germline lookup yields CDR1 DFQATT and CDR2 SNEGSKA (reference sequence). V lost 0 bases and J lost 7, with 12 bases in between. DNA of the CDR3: TGCAGTGCTAGAGATCGGGGGTTTGGGACCCAGTACTTC. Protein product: CSARDRGFGTQYF.

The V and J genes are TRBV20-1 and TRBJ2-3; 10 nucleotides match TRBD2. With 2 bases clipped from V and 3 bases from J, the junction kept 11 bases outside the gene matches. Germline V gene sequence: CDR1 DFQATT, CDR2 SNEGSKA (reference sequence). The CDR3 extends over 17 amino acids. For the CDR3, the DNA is TGCAGTGCTAGAAGTCTCGAGCGGGGGGGAAGGACAGATACGCAGTATTTT. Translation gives CSARSLERGGRTDTQYF.